The rows below give T cell receptor beta chains drawn from one sample of a study of cytomegalovirus exposure and HLA in healthy donors. Clones were sequenced by immunoSEQ multiplex PCR, and TCRdb holds only the in-frame ones, with some missing. The sample has about 150,000 clones, roughly 66% seen once. The sequencing sample was made of PBMCs. The receptors originated from a woman between 18 and 29 years old in good health and CMV-seronegative. Each CDR3 is given with its conserved first and last residue. The D gene is left open where the match is weak.

length	J	D	V	CDR3
16	TRBJ2-5	TRBD2	TRBV6-5	CASSYSVGEGLGTQYF
14	TRBJ1-1	-	TRBV29-1	CSVGGGTMNTEAFF
15	TRBJ2-5	TRBD2	TRBV5-4	CASTLAGGSFETQYF
13	TRBJ2-1	-	TRBV11-1	CASSSPTSGEQFF
15	TRBJ2-5	TRBD2	TRBV18	CASSPTLAGRETQYF
16	TRBJ2-2	TRBD2	TRBV7-3	CASSLGRGSVTGELFF
16	TRBJ2-1	-	TRBV28	CASTPAQFRGNNEQFF
14	TRBJ1-2	-	TRBV7-9	CASSLGDTDYGYTF
16	TRBJ1-4	TRBD1	TRBV7-9	CSSSLGTGTGSEKLFF
14	TRBJ2-1	-	TRBV7-2	CASSLEATIDEQFF
17	TRBJ2-2	TRBD1	TRBV5-4	CASTHGQGPLNTGELFF
15	TRBJ1-2	-	TRBV9	CASSVEGLGGYGYTF
15	TRBJ1-2	TRBD1	TRBV7-2	CASTSMDRGRGGYTF
14	TRBJ1-2	TRBD1	TRBV2	CASRGQGENYGYTF
18	TRBJ2-2	TRBD2	TRBV9	CASSGSSGGAWNTGELFF
14	TRBJ2-2	TRBD1	TRBV10-2	CATRQGTNTGELFF
15	TRBJ2-6	-	TRBV9	CASSGRAVGANVLTF
14	TRBJ1-1	-	TRBV19	CASSRRRGNTEAFF
15	TRBJ2-1	TRBD2	TRBV6-4	CASSDLAGDYNEQFF
15	TRBJ2-7	TRBD1	TRBV4-2	CASSHTGDSTYEQYF
15	TRBJ2-1	-	TRBV7-2	CASSLLRGSYNEQFF
16	TRBJ2-1	-	TRBV28	CASSLYRDGVGNEQFF
14	TRBJ2-7	-	TRBV27	CASSTGGTWSEQYF
21	TRBJ2-2	TRBD2	TRBV19	CATSMGLAGGGGGSNTGELFF
16	TRBJ1-6	TRBD1	TRBV4-1	CASSQRQGALNSPLHF
14	TRBJ2-1	-	TRBV7-6	CASSLGLTVDEQFF
12	TRBJ2-1	-	TRBV28	CASRDSYNEQFF
17	TRBJ2-2	-	TRBV4-3	CASSQDGQGHGTGELFF
12	TRBJ2-3	-	TRBV6-5	CASSPNTDTQYF
15	TRBJ2-1	TRBD2	TRBV11-1	CASSVERGSYNEQFF
14	TRBJ1-6	TRBD1	TRBV2	CASVGQGVDSPLHF
12	TRBJ1-1	-	TRBV7-9	CASSLGGAEAFF
16	TRBJ2-1	-	TRBV7-9	CASSPRGGGGQSEQFF
14	TRBJ1-1	-	TRBV28	CASSFFSFNTEAFF
15	TRBJ1-1	TRBD1	TRBV6-1	CASRDRDRVNTEAFF
17	TRBJ2-5	TRBD1	TRBV5-4	CASSSFGSTGGAETQYF